Below are 20 T cell receptor beta chains sequenced from a single sample in a study of blood T cell repertoires in COVID-19. Clones were sequenced by immunoSEQ multiplex PCR, and TCRdb holds only the in-frame ones, with some missing. The sample yields roughly 270,000 clones, around 85% seen once. What was sequenced was peripheral blood. The receptors here all came from a man aged 50 or older with active or convalescent COVID-19.

The chain joins TRBV19 to TRBJ2-7; 9 bases match TRBD2. This CDR3 has 16 residues. V lost 1 base to trimming and J lost 2 bases; unmatched junction nucleotides: 6. Germline CDR1 reads LNHDA; CDR2 reads SQIVND (reference sequence). CDR3 in amino acids: CASSIAASGVAYEQYF. As DNA, the CDR3 is TGTGCCAGTAGTATAGCTGCTAGCGGGGTCGCCTACGAGCAGTACTTC. The variable domain in full, completed from reference TRBV19 and TRBJ2-7, reads DGGITQSPKYLFRKEGQNVTLSCEQNLNHDAMYWYRQDPGQGLRLIYYSQIVNDFQKGDIAEGYSVSREKKESFPLTVTSAQKNPTAFYLCASSIAASGVAYEQYFGPGTRLTVT.

This rearrangement joins TRBV9 to TRBJ2-1; D is undetermined. Germline values: CDR1 SGDLS, CDR2 YYNGEE. This CDR3 has 15 residues. Trimming removed 4 bases at V and 0 bases at J, with 11 bases between. The CDR3 DNA follows: TGTGCCAGCAGCTTCGGGTCGAACTCCTACAATGAGCAGTTCTTC. Amino acid sequence: CASSFGSNSYNEQFF.

The V gene is TRBV5-1, the J gene TRBJ2-2; 8 bases fit TRBD2. The CDR3 sequence is 17 residues long. V dropped 0 bases and J dropped 2; count of bases not matched to a gene: 6. Germline CDR1 reads SGHRS; CDR2 reads YFSETQ. CDR3 in amino acids: CASSLGLLADNTGELFF. The CDR3 DNA reads as TGCGCCAGCAGCTTGGGATTACTAGCGGACAACACCGGGGAGCTGTTTTTT.

On this clone itself: Other DNA sequences in the same sample also yield this CDR3. The rearrangement uses TRBV5-1 and TRBJ1-4; perhaps TRBD1 as D (5 bases). Germline CDR1 and CDR2: SGHRS and YFSETQ. Trimming left V 1 base short and J 5 bases short, with 9 bases between. This CDR3 is 14 amino acids long. This CDR3 reads CASSLQGLNEKLFF. The CDR3, as DNA: TGCGCCAGCAGCTTGCAGGGTCTAAATGAAAAACTGTTTTTT.

This chain connects TRBV5-1 to TRBJ2-1; the match to TRBD2 covers 8 bases. With V trimmed by 3 bases and J by 4 bases, 9 bases remained unmatched. Germline CDR1 is SGHRS and CDR2 is YFSETQ. This CDR3 region has 16 residues. The CDR3 spells CASSWAAGGSYNEQFF. Here the CDR3 DNA reads TGCGCCAGCAGCTGGGCGGCGGGAGGTTCGTACAATGAGCAGTTCTTC.

The chain has TRBV5-1 and TRBJ2-5; TRBD1 aligns across 8 bases. The CDR3 length is 14 residues. The V gene end was trimmed by 0 bases and the J gene end by 2 bases; junction bases not matched to a gene: 0. Germline V gives CDR1 SGHRS, CDR2 YFSETQ. CDR3 loop: CASSLGTGQETQYF. CDR3 DNA sequence: TGCGCCAGCAGCTTGGGGACAGGGCAAGAGACCCAGTACTTC.

The V call is TRBV11-2, the J call TRBJ2-7; TRBD2 is a possible D gene (5 bases). Looked up from germline, CDR1 is SGHAT and CDR2 is FQNNGV. The CDR3 is 15 residues long. The V end was cut by 0 bases, the J end by 3 bases, with 12 bases between. In nucleotides, the CDR3 is TGTGCCAGCAGCTTAGAAAGTACGGGGTACTACGAGCAGTACTTC. Translating it yields CASSLESTGYYEQYF.

V and J are TRBV6-5 and TRBJ1-2, with TRBD1 identical over 7 bases. The trim removed 2 bases at V and 4 bases at J, leaving 1 base unmatched. Germline V gives CDR1 MNHEY, CDR2 SVGAGI. This CDR3 is built from 13 residues. The CDR3 region is CASSYQGVYGYTF. The CDR3 DNA follows: TGTGCCAGCAGTTACCAGGGGGTCTATGGCTACACCTTC.

The J gene is TRBJ1-1, the V gene TRBV9; TRBD1 matches at 7 bases. Per the germline V gene, CDR1 is SGDLS and CDR2 is YYNGEE. The CDR3 is made up of 12 amino acids. Unmatched junction bases numbered 1, after V lost 5 bases and J lost 3 bases. This chain's CDR3 is CASSTGDTEAFF. DNA of the CDR3: TGTGCCAGCAGTACAGGGGACACTGAAGCTTTCTTT.

The CDR3 reads CASSLTMVIREQGIFCEQYF. CDR3 nucleotide sequence: TGCGCCAGCAGCTTGACCATGGTAATCAGAGAACAGGGTATATTTTGCGAGCAGTACTTC. This sequence joins TRBV5-1 and TRBJ2-7, with D possibly being TRBD1 (6 bases). This CDR3 is 20 amino acids long. With 1 base removed from V and 6 bases from J, the gap between germline ends came to 32 bases. Per germline, CDR1 SGHRS and CDR2 YFSETQ.

The V and J genes are TRBV18 and TRBJ2-7; D not resolved. The V gene's germline CDR1 is KGHSH and CDR2 LQKENI. V was trimmed by 5 bases and J by 5 bases, leaving 16 bases between them. CDR3 length equals 14 residues. The CDR3 loop reads CASSVLPPAHEQYF. The DNA of the CDR3 is TGTGCCAGCTCAGTACTACCTCCGGCTCACGAGCAGTACTTC.

This clone appeared a single time. The rearrangement links TRBV28 to TRBJ2-5; D gene uncertain. The CDR3 has 15 residues. CDR1 and CDR2 from the germline V gene are MDHEN and SYDVKM. V was clipped by 6 bases and J by 0 bases, with 14 bases between them. For the CDR3, the DNA is TGTGCCAGCAGCCCCCTAGGCACGGACCAAGAGACCCAGTACTTC. It specifies CASSPLGTDQETQYF.

In DNA, the CDR3 is TGTGCCAGCACCCAGGGAGGAAATGCCGCTGGGGCCAACGTCCTGACTTTC. Translating gives CASTQGGNAAGANVLTF. This chain links TRBV27 with TRBJ2-6; TRBD2 is a possible D gene (6 bases). Trimming shortened V by 7 bases and J by 2 bases, and 18 bases separated the two germline ends. CDR3 length equals 17 residues. The V gene's germline CDR1 is MNHEY and CDR2 SMNVEV (reference sequence). Complete variable domain (other parts from reference TRBV27 and TRBJ2-6): EAQVTQNPRYLITVTGKKLTVTCSQNMNHEYMSWYRQDPGLGLRQIYYSMNVEVTDKGDVPEGYKVSRKEKRNFPLILESPSPNQTSLYFCASTQGGNAAGANVLTFGAGSRLTVL.

The chain recombines TRBV28 with TRBJ2-7; maybe TRBD2 (6 bases). The CDR3 has 14 amino acids. The germline V gene encodes CDR1 MDHEN and CDR2 SYDVKM. The V end was cut by 6 bases, the J end by 2 bases, with 14 bases between. The CDR3 sequence is CASRPAGPAYEQYF. CDR3 coding DNA: TGTGCCAGCAGGCCAGCGGGCCCTGCCTACGAGCAGTACTTC.

This clone was observed many times. This chain uses TRBV5-1 with TRBJ2-1; 8 nucleotides line up with TRBD2. V gave up 0 bases and J gave up 6 bases; unmatched junction bases: 5. Germline V lookup: CDR1 SGHRS, CDR2 YFSETQ. The CDR3 sequence is 15 residues long. The chain's CDR3 is CASSLEGLVANEQFF. For the CDR3, the DNA is TGCGCCAGCAGCTTGGAGGGACTAGTAGCCAATGAGCAGTTCTTC.

This clone came up a few times. DNA of the CDR3: TGTGCCAGCAGCACCCTAGCGGGAGGGCCCCCCTCCAGCTTCTTC. Translated: CASSTLAGGPPSSFF. The chain recombines TRBV11-2 with TRBJ2-1, with 12 bases matching TRBD2. With V trimmed by 5 bases and J by 16 bases, 15 bases remained unmatched. This CDR3 contains 15 residues. Germline values: CDR1 SGHAT, CDR2 FQNNGV.

The chain joins TRBV25-1 to TRBJ1-2, with a weak D call TRBD1 (5 bases). Germline V lookup: CDR1 MGHDK, CDR2 SYGVNS. With 3 bases removed from V and 8 bases from J, the gap between germline ends came to 16 bases. This CDR3 is 14 amino acids long. CDR3 sequence reads: CASSDSTGLYGYTF. The CDR3 coding sequence is TGTGCCAGCAGTGACTCCACGGGACTCTACGGCTACACCTTC.

This clone has a single count. This chain uses TRBV2 with TRBJ1-5, with 7 bases matching TRBD1. The CDR3 length is 14 residues. Unmatched junction bases numbered 11, after V lost 7 bases and J lost 8 bases. Germline V gives CDR1 SNHLY, CDR2 FYNNEI. The chain's CDR3 is CASTGVGGREPQHF. In DNA form, the CDR3 reads TGTGCCAGCACGGGGGTAGGGGGCCGGGAGCCCCAGCATTTT.

CDR3 DNA sequence: TGTGCCAGCTCACTTACCATCTCAGCGGGAGGGACCTACGAGCAGTACTTC. Its translation: CASSLTISAGGTYEQYF. This chain links TRBV18 with TRBJ2-7, with 10 bases aligning to TRBD2. From germline, CDR1 is KGHSH and CDR2 LQKENI. This CDR3 is 17 amino acids long. The trim removed 4 bases at V and 2 bases at J, leaving 11 bases unmatched. Together with reference TRBV18 and TRBJ2-7, the CDR3 gives the full variable domain: NAGVMQNPRHLVRRRGQEARLRCSPMKGHSHVYWYRQLPEEGLKFMVYLQKENIIDESGMPKERFSAEFPKEGPSILRIQQVVRGDSAAYFCASSLTISAGGTYEQYFGPGTRLTVT.

V gene TRBV7-9 combines with J gene TRBJ2-5; TRBD2 agrees at 11 bases. Germline V gene sequence: CDR1 SEHNR, CDR2 FQNEAQ (reference sequence). This CDR3 is 14 amino acids long. The V gene end was trimmed by 7 bases and the J gene end by 7 bases; junction bases not matched to a gene: 8. For the CDR3, the DNA is TGTGCCAGCACCCTTAGCGGGAGGGGAGGGACCCAGTACTTC. It translates to CASTLSGRGGTQYF.